Described below is a single TCR beta chain sequence and its context. Per the germline V gene, CDR1 is GTSNPN and CDR2 is SVGIG (reference sequence). Trimming shortened V by 2 bases and J by 0 bases, and 10 bases separated the two germline ends. The length of the CDR3 is 14 residues. These data are taken from a study of blood T cell repertoires in COVID-19. Overall study: Sources were T cells, B-cell-depleted T cells, or PBMCs; the material itself was cDNA or gDNA.

In the original analysis: For nucleated cells, counts were estimated from reference gene primer amplification. Method: immunoSEQ multiplex PCR; TCRdb's copy keeps in-frame clones and lacks some. That table gives V, J and clone size, and the DNA gave D and trimming. This table has roughly 110,000 clones, about 84% appearing once. This chain joins TRBV30 and TRBJ1-2; D gene uncertain. This clonotype was obtained from a woman aged 55-70 years with acute or convalescent COVID-19. The specimen was peripheral blood. CDR3 nucleotide sequence: TGTGCCTGGAGTAGCTCAATAGCTAACTATGGCTACACCTTC. It translates to CAWSSSIANYGYTF.